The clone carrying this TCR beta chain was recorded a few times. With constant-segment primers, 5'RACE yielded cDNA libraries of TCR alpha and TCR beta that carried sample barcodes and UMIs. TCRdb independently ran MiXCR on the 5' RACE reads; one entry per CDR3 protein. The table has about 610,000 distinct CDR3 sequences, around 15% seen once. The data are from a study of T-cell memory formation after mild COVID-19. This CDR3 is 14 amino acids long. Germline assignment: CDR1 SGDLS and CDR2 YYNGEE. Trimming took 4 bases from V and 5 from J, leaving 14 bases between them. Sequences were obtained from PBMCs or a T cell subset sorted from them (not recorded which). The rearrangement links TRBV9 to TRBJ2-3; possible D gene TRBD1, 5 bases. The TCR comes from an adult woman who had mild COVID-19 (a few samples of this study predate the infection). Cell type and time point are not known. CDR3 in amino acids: CASSTRQNQDTQYF. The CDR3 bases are TGTGCCAGCAGCACCCGACAGAATCAAGATACGCAGTATTTT.